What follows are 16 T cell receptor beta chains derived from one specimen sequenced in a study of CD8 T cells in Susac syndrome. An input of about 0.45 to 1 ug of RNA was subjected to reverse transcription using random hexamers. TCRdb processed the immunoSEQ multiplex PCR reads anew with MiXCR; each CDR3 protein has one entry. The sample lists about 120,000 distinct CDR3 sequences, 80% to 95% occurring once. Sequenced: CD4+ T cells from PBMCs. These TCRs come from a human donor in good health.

Here the CDR3 DNA reads TGTGCCAGCAGCCAGACACCAAGTCCTGCCTACGAGCAGTACTTC. This translates into CASSQTPSPAYEQYF. This rearrangement joins TRBV6-2 or TRBV6-3 to TRBJ2-7; D not certain. The CDR3 is 15 residues long. Looked up from germline, CDR1 is MNHEY and CDR2 is SVGEGT. Trimming removed 6 bases at V and 2 bases at J, with 17 bases between.

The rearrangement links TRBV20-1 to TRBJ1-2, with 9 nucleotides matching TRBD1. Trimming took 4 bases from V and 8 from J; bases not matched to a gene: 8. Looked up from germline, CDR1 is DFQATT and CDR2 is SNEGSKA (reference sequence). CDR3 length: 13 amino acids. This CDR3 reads CSAKPTGGRGYTF. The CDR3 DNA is TGCAGTGCTAAACCAACAGGGGGCAGGGGCTACACCTTC.

The CDR3 bases are TGTGCCAGTAGGAAGAGCTCCTACAATGAGCAGTTCTTC. It is translated as CASRKSSYNEQFF. The gene calls are TRBV19 and TRBJ2-1; D uncertain. Germline-derived CDR1 and CDR2 are LNHDA and SQIVND (reference sequence). This CDR3 contains 13 residues. V lost 6 bases and J lost 0, with 6 bases in between.

The DNA for the CDR3 is TGTGCCAGCAGCCCCACCGGGGGTAGCGCAGATACGCAGTATTTT. Its translation: CASSPTGGSADTQYF. The V and J genes are TRBV6-6 and TRBJ2-3, with a tentative D call TRBD2 (6 bases). The V end lost 6 bases, the J end lost 4 bases, and 17 bases lay between the germline ends. This CDR3 comprises 15 residues. CDR1 is MNHNY and CDR2 is SVGAGI in the germline V gene (reference sequence).

CDR3 DNA: TGTGCCAGCGGGGTTTTGAACACTGAAGCTTTCTTT. Its translation is CASGVLNTEAFF. The chain combines TRBV7-8 with TRBJ1-1; D is ambiguous. The germline V gene has CDR1 SGHVS and CDR2 FQNEAQ. There are 12 residues in the CDR3. Trimming left V 8 bases short and J 0 bases short, with 7 bases between.

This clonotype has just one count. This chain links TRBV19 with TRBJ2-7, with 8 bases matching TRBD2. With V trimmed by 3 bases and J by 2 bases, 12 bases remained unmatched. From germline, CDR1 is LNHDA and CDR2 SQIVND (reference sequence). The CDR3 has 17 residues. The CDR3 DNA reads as TGTGCCAGTAGTATTTCTCTAGCGGGTGATCCCCCCTACGAGCAGTACTTC. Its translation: CASSISLAGDPPYEQYF.

CDR3 nucleotide sequence: TGCAGTGCTAGGACCCTGGGGGACAACCAAGAGACCCAGTACTTC. Its protein product is CSARTLGDNQETQYF. V and J are TRBV20-1 and TRBJ2-5, with a weak D call TRBD1 (6 bases). Per germline, CDR1 DFQATT and CDR2 SNEGSKA (reference sequence). The CDR3 totals 15 residues. Trimming took 3 bases from V and 0 from J, leaving 14 bases between them.

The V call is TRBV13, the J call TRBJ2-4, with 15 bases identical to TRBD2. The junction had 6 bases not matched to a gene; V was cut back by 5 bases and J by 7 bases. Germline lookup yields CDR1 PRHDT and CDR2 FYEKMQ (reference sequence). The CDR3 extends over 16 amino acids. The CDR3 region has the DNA TGTGCCAGCAGCGCCGGGACTAGCGGGGGGAGGAACATTCAGTACTTC. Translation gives CASSAGTSGGRNIQYF.

The CDR3: CSVRVLGNEKLFF. The DNA of the CDR3 is TGCAGCGTTAGGGTTTTAGGGAATGAAAAACTGTTTTTT. The J gene is TRBJ1-4, the V gene TRBV29-1; D not resolved. The CDR3 is 13 residues long. Germline-derived CDR1 and CDR2 are SQVTM and ANQGSEA. Trimming cost V 5 bases and J 5 bases, with 12 bases left between them.

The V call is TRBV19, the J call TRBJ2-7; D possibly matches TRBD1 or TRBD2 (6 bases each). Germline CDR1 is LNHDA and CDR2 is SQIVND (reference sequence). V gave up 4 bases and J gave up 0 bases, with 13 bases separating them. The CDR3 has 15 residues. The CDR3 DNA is TGTGCCAGTAGTAGGGGGGCTTCCTTCTCCTACGAGCAGTACTTC. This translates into CASSRGASFSYEQYF.

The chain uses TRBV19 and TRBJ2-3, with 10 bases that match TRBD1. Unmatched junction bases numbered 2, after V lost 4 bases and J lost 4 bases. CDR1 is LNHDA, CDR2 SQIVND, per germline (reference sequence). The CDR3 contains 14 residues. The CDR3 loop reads CASSNGQGADTQYF. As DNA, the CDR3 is TGTGCCAGTAGTAATGGACAGGGGGCAGATACGCAGTATTTT.

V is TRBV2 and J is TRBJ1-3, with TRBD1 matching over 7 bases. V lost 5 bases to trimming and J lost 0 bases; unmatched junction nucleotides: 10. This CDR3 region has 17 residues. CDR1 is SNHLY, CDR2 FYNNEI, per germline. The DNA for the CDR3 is TGTGCCAGCAGTCAAACCGGGACAGCCAACTCTGGAAACACCATATATTTT. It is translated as CASSQTGTANSGNTIYF. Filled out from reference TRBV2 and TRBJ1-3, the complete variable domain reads EPEVTQTPSHQVTQMGQEVILRCVPISNHLYFYWYRQILGQKVEFLVSFYNNEISEKSEIFDDQFSVERPDGSNFTLKIRSTKLEDSAMYFCASSQTGTANSGNTIYFGEGSWLTVV.

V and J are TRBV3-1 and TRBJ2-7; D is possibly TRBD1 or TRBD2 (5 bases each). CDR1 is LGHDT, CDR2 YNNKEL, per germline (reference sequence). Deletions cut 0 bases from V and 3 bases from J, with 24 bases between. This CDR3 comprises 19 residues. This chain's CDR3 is CASSQDDSGRKQRSYEQYF. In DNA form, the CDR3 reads TGTGCCAGCAGCCAAGATGACTCGGGACGGAAACAACGGAGCTACGAGCAGTACTTC.

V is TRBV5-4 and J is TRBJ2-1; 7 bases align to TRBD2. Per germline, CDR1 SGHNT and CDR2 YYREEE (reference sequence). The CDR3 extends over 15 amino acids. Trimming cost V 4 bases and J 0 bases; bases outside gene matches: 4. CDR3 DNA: TGTGCCAGCAGCCTCCGCGGGGGCTCCTACAATGAGCAGTTCTTC. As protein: CASSLRGGSYNEQFF.

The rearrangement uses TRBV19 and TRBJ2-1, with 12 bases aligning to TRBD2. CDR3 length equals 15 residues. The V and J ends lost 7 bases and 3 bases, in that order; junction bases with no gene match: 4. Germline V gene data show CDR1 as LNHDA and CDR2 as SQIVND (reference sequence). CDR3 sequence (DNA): TGTGCCAGTATTGCGACTAGCGGGGGCTACAATGAGCAGTTCTTC. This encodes CASIATSGGYNEQFF.

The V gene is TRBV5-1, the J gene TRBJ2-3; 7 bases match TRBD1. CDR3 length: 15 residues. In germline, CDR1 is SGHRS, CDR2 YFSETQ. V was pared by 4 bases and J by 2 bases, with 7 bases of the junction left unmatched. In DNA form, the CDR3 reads TGCGCCAGCAGCGGCACAGGGGATTCCACAGATACGCAGTATTTT. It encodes CASSGTGDSTDTQYF.